This T cell receptor beta chain was captured by sequencing in a study of cytomegalovirus exposure and HLA in healthy donors. Study-level findings and limits: Certain indistinguishable V segments, among them TRBV6-2 and TRBV6-3, were excluded.

The CDR3 covers 15 residues. The germline CDR1 and CDR2 sequences are SGHAT and FQNNGV. J lost 3 bases, V lost 3 bases, and 5 bases had no gene match. The PCR ran on 60 Vbeta and 13 Jbeta primers. TCRdb keeps only in-frame clones here, not all; method: immunoSEQ multiplex PCR. The table lists roughly 98,000 clones, 62% of them singletons. Points on this clone: Its target is not known. This CDR3 is also generated by other DNA sequences in the sample.

The chain carries TRBV11-2 and TRBJ1-1; 9 bases match TRBD1. This TCR was sampled from a woman younger than 45 in good health and CMV-seropositive. Material for sequencing was PBMCs. CDR3 nucleotides: TGTGCCAGCAGCTTCGGGACAGGGTGGGACACTGAAGCTTTCTTT. This encodes CASSFGTGWDTEAFF.